The clone carrying this T cell receptor beta chain was counted a single time. The CDR3 covers 13 residues. Deletions cut 3 bases from V and 2 bases from J, with 4 bases between. CDR1 is SEHNR and CDR2 is FQNEAQ in the germline V gene (reference sequence). The sample belongs to a study of shared clonotypes between healthy human individuals. Study as a whole: Ranging from 18 to 49 in age, donors were a couple of women and a few men.

Produced via immunoSEQ multiplex PCR; TCRdb's table is partial and in-frame only. This table holds some 1.1 million clones, approximately 80% found once. The specimen was memory CD4+ T cells from PBMCs. Documented subset: CD45RA-negative fraction. This chain uses TRBV7-9 with TRBJ2-2; D is ambiguous. The clonotype originates from a young man in good health. Some clones in this sample may be carry-over from other donors' samples. The DNA of the CDR3 is TGTGCCAGCAGCTTGGGAAACACCGGGGAGCTGTTTTTT. This codes for CASSLGNTGELFF.